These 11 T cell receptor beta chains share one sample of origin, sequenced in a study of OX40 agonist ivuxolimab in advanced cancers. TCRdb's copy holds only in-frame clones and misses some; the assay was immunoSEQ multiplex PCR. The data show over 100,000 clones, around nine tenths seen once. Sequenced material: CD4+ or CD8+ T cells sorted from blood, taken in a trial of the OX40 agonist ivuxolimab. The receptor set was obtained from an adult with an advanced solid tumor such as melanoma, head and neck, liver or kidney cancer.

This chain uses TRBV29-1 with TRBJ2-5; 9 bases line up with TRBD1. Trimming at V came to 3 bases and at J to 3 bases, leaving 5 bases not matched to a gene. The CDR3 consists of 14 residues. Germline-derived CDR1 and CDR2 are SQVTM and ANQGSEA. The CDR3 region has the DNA TGCAGCGTTGAGGGGACAGGGAAGGAAGAGACCCAGTACTTC. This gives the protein CSVEGTGKEETQYF.

CDR3 nucleotides: TGTGCCAGCAGTCCGGGGACAGGGGGGAACAATCAGCCCCAGCATTTT. Its protein product is CASSPGTGGNNQPQHF. The V and J genes are TRBV28 and TRBJ1-5; 11 nucleotides agree with TRBD1. Looked up from germline, CDR1 is MDHEN and CDR2 is SYDVKM. The length of the CDR3 is 16 residues. V lost 5 bases to trimming and J lost 3 bases; unmatched junction nucleotides: 6. The full variable domain, completed using reference TRBV28 and TRBJ1-5, is DVKVTQSSRYLVKRTGEKVFLECVQDMDHENMFWYRQDPGLGLRLIYFSYDVKMKEKGDIPEGYSVSREKKERFSLILESASTNQTSMYLCASSPGTGGNNQPQHFGDGTRLSIL.

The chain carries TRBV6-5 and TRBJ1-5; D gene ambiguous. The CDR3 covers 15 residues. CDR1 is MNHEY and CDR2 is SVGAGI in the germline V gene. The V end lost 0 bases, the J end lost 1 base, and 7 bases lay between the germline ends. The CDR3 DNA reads TGTGCCAGCAGTTACTCGCCCCTCAGCAATCAGCCCCAGCATTTT. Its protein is CASSYSPLSNQPQHF.

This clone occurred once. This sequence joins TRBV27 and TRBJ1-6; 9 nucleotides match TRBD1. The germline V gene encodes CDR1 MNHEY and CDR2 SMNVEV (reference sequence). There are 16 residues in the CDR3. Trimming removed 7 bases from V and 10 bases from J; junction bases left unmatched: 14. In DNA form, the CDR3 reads TGTGCCAGCACCCAACTGGGGGGACAGGGAGGGTCACCCCTCCACTTT. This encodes CASTQLGGQGGSPLHF.

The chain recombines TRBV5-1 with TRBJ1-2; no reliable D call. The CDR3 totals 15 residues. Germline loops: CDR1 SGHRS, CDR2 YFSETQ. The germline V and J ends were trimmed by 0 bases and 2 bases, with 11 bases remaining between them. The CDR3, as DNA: TGCGCCAGCAGCTTGGAAGGCAGCGAAAACTATGGCTACACCTTC. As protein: CASSLEGSENYGYTF.

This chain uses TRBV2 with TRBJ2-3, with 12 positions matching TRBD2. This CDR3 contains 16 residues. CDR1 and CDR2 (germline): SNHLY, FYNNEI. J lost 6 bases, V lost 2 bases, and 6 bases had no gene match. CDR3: CASSERGLAGTDTQYF. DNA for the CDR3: TGTGCCAGCAGTGAACGCGGACTAGCGGGAACGGATACGCAGTATTTT.

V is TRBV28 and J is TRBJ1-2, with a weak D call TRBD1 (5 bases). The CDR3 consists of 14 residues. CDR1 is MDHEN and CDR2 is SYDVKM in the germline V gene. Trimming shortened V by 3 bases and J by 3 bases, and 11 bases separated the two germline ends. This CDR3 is CASSFLPRDYGYTF. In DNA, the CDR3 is TGTGCCAGCAGTTTTCTTCCCAGGGACTATGGCTACACCTTC.

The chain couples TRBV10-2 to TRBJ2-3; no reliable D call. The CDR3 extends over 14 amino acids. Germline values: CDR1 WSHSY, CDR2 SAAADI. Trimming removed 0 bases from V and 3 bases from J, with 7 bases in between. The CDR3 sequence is CASSESVLTDTQYF. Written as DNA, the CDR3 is TGCGCCAGCAGTGAGTCGGTTTTGACAGATACGCAGTATTTT.

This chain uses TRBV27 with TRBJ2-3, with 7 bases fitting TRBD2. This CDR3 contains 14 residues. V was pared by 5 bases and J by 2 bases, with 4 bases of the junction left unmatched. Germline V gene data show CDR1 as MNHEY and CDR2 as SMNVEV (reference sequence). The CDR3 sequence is CASSPGLPTDTQYF. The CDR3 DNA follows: TGTGCCAGCAGTCCGGGACTACCCACAGATACGCAGTATTTT.

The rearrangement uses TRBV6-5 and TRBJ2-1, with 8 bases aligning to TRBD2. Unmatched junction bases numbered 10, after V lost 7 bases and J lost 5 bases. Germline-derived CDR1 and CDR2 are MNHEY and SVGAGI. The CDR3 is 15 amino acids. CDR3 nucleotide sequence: TGTGCCAGCACCCCAGCGGGAGTGGGCAACAATGAGCAGTTCTTC. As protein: CASTPAGVGNNEQFF.

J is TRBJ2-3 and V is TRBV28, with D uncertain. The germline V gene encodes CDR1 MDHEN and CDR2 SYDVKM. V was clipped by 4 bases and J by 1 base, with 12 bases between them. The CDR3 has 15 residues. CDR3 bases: TGTGCCAGCAGTTCCTCCTTCGGGCGCACAGATACGCAGTATTTT. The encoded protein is CASSSSFGRTDTQYF. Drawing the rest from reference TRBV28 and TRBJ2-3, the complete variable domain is DVKVTQSSRYLVKRTGEKVFLECVQDMDHENMFWYRQDPGLGLRLIYFSYDVKMKEKGDIPEGYSVSREKKERFSLILESASTNQTSMYLCASSSSFGRTDTQYFGPGTRLTVL.